Below are 21 T cell receptor beta chains sequenced from a single sample in a study of circulating tumor DNA in untreated peripheral T-cell lymphoma (dated by TCRdb to the early 2020s). To prepare the library, the immunoSEQ multiplex PCR assay was applied. Not all clones reach the TCRdb copy of this immuneACCESS table, which keeps in-frame sequences only. Checked studies attribute under half of the gap to unresolved V genes and leave the rest unexplained. The sample has more than 4,500 clones on record, approximately 70% of them singletons. Roughly 50% of the sample belongs to the ten largest clones. The sequencing input was tumor tissue. These receptors all come from a human donor with peripheral T-cell lymphoma.

The V and J genes are TRBV28 and TRBJ2-7, with D perhaps TRBD1 or TRBD2 (5 bases each). Germline CDR1 reads MDHEN; CDR2 reads SYDVKM. The CDR3 length is 13 residues. V lost 2 bases, J lost 6 bases, and 11 bases lay in between. CDR3: CASSLVGESEQYF. CDR3 coding DNA: TGTGCCAGCAGTTTAGTAGGGGAGTCCGAGCAGTACTTC.

Only a few counts were recorded for this clone. This rearrangement joins TRBV10-3 to TRBJ2-3; TRBD2 matches 8 bases. The CDR3 contains 14 residues. V lost 11 bases, J lost 2 bases, and 9 bases stayed unmatched. CDR1 is ENHRY and CDR2 is SYGVKD in the germline V gene. The chain's CDR3 is CACTAGAFTDTQYF. As DNA, the CDR3 is TGTGCCTGCACAGCGGGAGCCTTCACAGATACGCAGTATTTT.

This clone appeared a few times. The V and J genes are TRBV12-5 and TRBJ2-2; 13 nucleotides line up with TRBD2. The CDR3 loop spans 18 amino acids. Germline trimming cut 2 bases from V and 6 bases from J; bases unmatched to any gene: 9. The germline gives CDR1 LGHNT, CDR2 FRNRAP. The DNA of the CDR3 is TGTGCTAGTGGTTTGCCTACTAGCGGGAGGGTTGGTCCCGGGGAGCTGTTTTTT. It is translated as CASGLPTSGRVGPGELFF.

J is TRBJ2-2 and V is TRBV11-3; 9 nucleotides line up with TRBD2. The CDR3 is made up of 16 amino acids. Germline CDR1 reads SGHNT; CDR2 reads YENEEA. Trimming at V came to 2 bases and at J to 1 base, leaving 2 bases not matched to a gene. This CDR3 reads CASSLKTSGNTGELFF. CDR3 DNA sequence: TGTGCCAGCAGCTTAAAGACTAGCGGGAACACCGGGGAGCTGTTTTTT. Full variable domain (remainder filled in from reference TRBV11-3 and TRBJ2-2): EAGVVQSPRYKIIEKKQPVAFWCNPISGHNTLYWYLQNLGQGPELLIRYENEEAVDDSQLPKDRFSAERLKGVDSTLKIQPAELGDSAVYLCASSLKTSGNTGELFFGEGSRLTVL.

The rearrangement joins TRBV11-3 to TRBJ2-3; D call uncertain. This CDR3 comprises 15 residues. The germline gives CDR1 SGHNT, CDR2 YENEEA. V lost 1 base and J lost 0, with 8 bases in between. CDR3 nucleotide sequence: TGTGCCAGCAGCTTAGTTGGCCATAGCACAGATACGCAGTATTTT. Translation gives CASSLVGHSTDTQYF.

The chain has TRBV6-8 and TRBJ1-1, with D perhaps TRBD1 (6 bases). The germline V and J ends were trimmed by 0 bases and 1 base, with 12 bases remaining between them. Germline-derived CDR1 and CDR2 are MNHGY and SAAAGT. This CDR3 spans 16 amino acids. CDR3 protein: CASSYSAGERNTEAFF. The CDR3 nucleotides read TGTGCCAGCAGTTACTCGGCAGGGGAAAGGAACACTGAAGCTTTCTTT.

The V call is TRBV12-2, the J call TRBJ2-2. TRBV12-2 is flagged as a pseudogene. The CDR3 sequence is 14 residues long. The CDR3 protein is CATSDGLNTGELFF. DNA of the CDR3: TGTGCCACTTCGGACGGCCTGAACACCGGGGAGCTGTTTTTT.

The rearrangement links TRBV28 to TRBJ2-5; 8 nucleotides match TRBD2. Trimming cost V 2 bases and J 4 bases; bases outside gene matches: 12. Germline V gene data show CDR1 as MDHEN and CDR2 as SYDVKM. CDR3 length: 17 residues. CDR3 region: CASSLPGGPGNGETQYF. The CDR3 coding sequence is TGTGCCAGCAGTTTACCGGGAGGGCCCGGTAATGGAGAGACCCAGTACTTC.

The count of this clone is one. The chain couples TRBV1 to TRBJ2-1. TRBV1 is recorded as a pseudogene. The CDR3 covers 13 residues. CDR3 in amino acids: CASSPWVGNEQFF. CDR3 coding DNA: TGCGCCAGCAGCCCGTGGGTGGGAAATGAGCAGTTCTTC.

The CDR3 here is CASSLFGGNTGELFF. CDR3 nucleotide sequence: TGTGCCAGCAGCTTGTTCGGGGGGAACACCGGGGAGCTGTTTTTT. This chain joins TRBV11-3 and TRBJ2-2; weak D call: TRBD2 (6 bases). Trimming pared 3 bases from V and 1 base from J, leaving 9 bases between. The CDR3 length is 15 residues. The germline V gene has CDR1 SGHNT and CDR2 YENEEA. Full variable domain (missing parts from reference TRBV11-3 and TRBJ2-2): EAGVVQSPRYKIIEKKQPVAFWCNPISGHNTLYWYLQNLGQGPELLIRYENEEAVDDSQLPKDRFSAERLKGVDSTLKIQPAELGDSAVYLCASSLFGGNTGELFFGEGSRLTVL.

There are a few counts of this clone. V usage is TRBV11-3 and J usage is TRBJ2-6; TRBD1 matches at 7 bases. CDR3 length: 18 residues. Germline CDR1 reads SGHNT; CDR2 reads YENEEA. J lost 0 bases, V lost 5 bases, and 10 bases had no gene match. In nucleotides, the CDR3 is TGTGCCAGCAGCCGAGGGGGCGGACCCCACTCTGGGGCCAACGTCCTGACTTTC. As protein: CASSRGGGPHSGANVLTF.

The rearrangement joins TRBV6-8 to TRBJ1-1, with 9 bases that match TRBD1. CDR3 size: 15 residues. Germline lookup yields CDR1 MNHGY and CDR2 SAAAGT. The V gene end was trimmed by 2 bases and the J gene end by 0 bases; junction bases not matched to a gene: 1. The DNA of the CDR3 is TGTGCCAGCAGTTACGGACAGGGGATGAACACTGAAGCTTTCTTT. It codes for CASSYGQGMNTEAFF.

This clone was detected only once. CDR3 sequence (DNA): TGCGCCAGCAGCCAGGAGGACAGGGGGTTTAACTATGGCTACACCTTC. Translating gives CASSQEDRGFNYGYTF. V and J are TRBV1 and TRBJ1-2; whether TRBD1, the table's D call, matches the DNA was not checked. TRBV1 is a recognized pseudogene. The CDR3 has 16 amino acids.

V is TRBV27 and J is TRBJ2-1; D is uncertain. Germline V lookup: CDR1 MNHEY, CDR2 SMNVEV (reference sequence). The CDR3 is 12 amino acids. V lost 6 bases and J lost 5, with 8 bases in between. The CDR3 coding sequence is TGTGCCAGCAGCCCTCTAGACAATGAGCAGTTCTTC. It yields the protein CASSPLDNEQFF.

The chain joins TRBV18 to TRBJ2-5, with D unclear. Germline CDR1 reads KGHSH; CDR2 reads LQKENI. CDR3 size: 13 residues. V lost 4 bases, J lost 5 bases, and 11 bases lay in between. CDR3 bases: TGTGCCAGCTCACGGGCACAGATTGAGACCCAGTACTTC. Translation gives CASSRAQIETQYF.

The chain uses TRBV9 and TRBJ1-1; unclear D gene. Trimming removed 0 bases from V and 4 bases from J, with 13 bases in between. CDR1 is SGDLS and CDR2 is YYNGEE in the germline V gene. The CDR3 is made up of 15 amino acids. This CDR3 reads CASSVDPRGGTEAFF. CDR3 DNA sequence: TGTGCCAGCAGCGTAGACCCGCGGGGAGGCACTGAAGCTTTCTTT. The full variable domain, with the rest looked up from reference TRBV9 and TRBJ1-1, is DSGVTQTPKHLITATGQRVTLRCSPRSGDLSVYWYQQSLDQGLQFLIQYYNGEERAKGNILERFSAQQFPDLHSELNLSSLELGDSALYFCASSVDPRGGTEAFFGQGTRLTVV.

This clone was detected only once. This chain connects TRBV10-2 to TRBJ2-3; D is unresolved. CDR1 and CDR2 (germline): WSHSY, SAAADI. V was trimmed by 2 bases and J by 0 bases, leaving 9 bases between them. The length of the CDR3 is 15 residues. The CDR3, as DNA: TGCGCCAGCAGTGAGACGCAAGCTAGCACAGATACGCAGTATTTT. This translates into CASSETQASTDTQYF.

This chain uses TRBV6-4 with TRBJ2-7; D not resolved. There are 11 residues in the CDR3. Germline values: CDR1 MRHNA, CDR2 SNTAGT. V gave up 8 bases and J gave up 3 bases, with 8 bases separating them. This chain's CDR3 is CASVDRYEQYF. CDR3 coding DNA: TGTGCCAGCGTTGATCGCTACGAGCAGTACTTC.

This clone was seen a handful of times. This sequence joins TRBV19 and TRBJ1-2; D is unclear. V lost 3 bases, J lost 4 bases, and 9 bases lay in between. There are 13 residues in the CDR3. Germline V CDR1 and CDR2: LNHDA, SQIVND (reference sequence). This CDR3 is CASSMLGGYGYTF. The CDR3 nucleotides read TGTGCCAGTAGTATGTTGGGTGGCTATGGCTACACCTTC.

The rearrangement uses TRBV10-2 and TRBJ2-5, with TRBD2 identical over 8 bases. With V trimmed by 5 bases and J by 5 bases, 1 base remained unmatched. Germline assignment: CDR1 WSHSY and CDR2 SAAADI. The CDR3 spans 12 residues. Here the CDR3 reads CASSSGSETQYF. The CDR3 DNA reads TGCGCCAGCAGTAGCGGGAGCGAGACCCAGTACTTC.

This rearrangement joins TRBV19 to TRBJ2-2, with D possibly being TRBD1 (6 bases). Trimming removed 10 bases from V and 3 bases from J, with 18 bases in between. Germline CDR1 LNHDA, CDR2 SQIVND (reference sequence). This CDR3 comprises 15 residues. The chain's CDR3 is CATDRTESYTGELFF. The CDR3 nucleotides are TGTGCCACCGATAGGACAGAGAGTTACACCGGGGAGCTGTTTTTT.